A single sample is the source of the 26 T cell receptor beta chains below, sequenced in a study of T cell changes during pregnancy in multiple sclerosis. Here immunoSEQ multiplex PCR was the method, and the copy in TCRdb shows in-frame clones only, minus some. The sample carries roughly 32,000 clones, roughly nine tenths recorded once. The sample here was CD8+ T cells from peripheral blood mononuclear cells, taken in the third trimester of pregnancy. The source is a female donor with multiple sclerosis, enrolled in a pregnancy study.

V gene TRBV28 combines with J gene TRBJ1-2, with D possibly TRBD1 on 5 matching bases. V shed 6 bases and J shed 8 bases, with 16 bases lying between them. Per germline, CDR1 MDHEN and CDR2 SYDVKM. There are 13 residues in the CDR3. CDR3 bases: TGTGCCAGCAGCTACCGAGCAGGGAAGGGCTACACCTTC. This translates into CASSYRAGKGYTF.

The chain uses TRBV27 and TRBJ2-2; perhaps TRBD1 as D (5 bases). V shed 2 bases and J shed 6 bases, with 10 bases lying between them. Germline V CDR1 and CDR2: MNHEY, SMNVEV (reference sequence). There are 14 residues in the CDR3. The CDR3 loop reads CASSLAGWPGELFF. The CDR3 region has the DNA TGTGCCAGCAGTTTAGCAGGGTGGCCCGGGGAGCTGTTTTTT.

V is TRBV9 and J is TRBJ2-1; 11 nucleotides align to TRBD2. Unmatched junction bases numbered 7, after V lost 4 bases and J lost 7 bases. CDR1 and CDR2 from the germline V gene are SGDLS and YYNGEE. The CDR3 covers 15 residues. This chain's CDR3 is CASSPLAGVGNEQFF. The DNA of the CDR3 is TGTGCCAGCAGCCCACTAGCGGGAGTGGGAAATGAGCAGTTCTTC.

This clone has just a few counts. V is TRBV19 and J is TRBJ2-1, with a possible D match to TRBD2 (6 bases). Trimming removed 6 bases at V and 7 bases at J, with 16 bases between. Germline V gene data show CDR1 as LNHDA and CDR2 as SQIVND (reference sequence). The CDR3 covers 14 residues. DNA of the CDR3: TGTGCCAGTAGAGGGCCTGGGAGGAGGAATGAGCAGTTCTTC. Encoded protein: CASRGPGRRNEQFF.

CDR3 DNA sequence: TGTGCCAGCAGTGAGCCGGGACAGGGAAACACCATATATTTT. It yields the protein CASSEPGQGNTIYF. V usage is TRBV6-1 and J usage is TRBJ1-3; 7 bases are a match to TRBD1. The V and J ends lost 3 bases and 4 bases, in that order; junction bases with no gene match: 3. This CDR3 has 14 residues. Germline V gene data show CDR1 as MNHNS and CDR2 as SASEGT.

This clone was observed a handful of times. The chain recombines TRBV9 with TRBJ1-1; a weak D match, TRBD1 (5 bases). Germline V gene data show CDR1 as SGDLS and CDR2 as YYNGEE. The CDR3 is made up of 15 amino acids. Trimming removed 3 bases at V and 0 bases at J, with 12 bases between. In DNA form, the CDR3 reads TGTGCCAGCAGCGGTCTCCAGGGCATGAACACTGAAGCTTTCTTT. Translated, it gives CASSGLQGMNTEAFF.

The chain combines TRBV30 with TRBJ1-2, with 7 bases identical to TRBD1. Per the germline V gene, CDR1 is GTSNPN and CDR2 is SVGIG (reference sequence). This CDR3 spans 13 amino acids. V lost 5 bases, J lost 6 bases, and 9 bases stayed unmatched. The CDR3 spells CAWGTDRVHGYTF. CDR3 nucleotide sequence: TGTGCCTGGGGCACCGACAGGGTCCATGGCTACACCTTC.

This clone was observed a single time. V gene TRBV10-2 combines with J gene TRBJ2-3; TRBD1 is a possible D gene (5 bases). CDR3 length: 19 amino acids. Trimming cost V 5 bases and J 0 bases, with 24 bases left between them. The germline gives CDR1 WSHSY, CDR2 SAAADI. CDR3 coding DNA: TGCGCCAGCAGTCCCCGAGGAGTGGGGCGCACCCGTAGCACAGATACGCAGTATTTT. This gives the protein CASSPRGVGRTRSTDTQYF.

This chain joins TRBV27 and TRBJ2-1, with 11 nucleotides matching TRBD1. The CDR3 covers 17 residues. Per the germline V gene, CDR1 is MNHEY and CDR2 is SMNVEV (reference sequence). Trimming took 5 bases from V and 8 from J; bases not matched to a gene: 14. The CDR3, as DNA: TGTGCCAGCAGTCCTAACCCGGACAGGGGGCGTCCCTATGAGCAGTTCTTC. Amino acids: CASSPNPDRGRPYEQFF.

The CDR3 nucleotides read TGTGCCAGCAGCGTAGCTAGCCACTTGGTCTACAATGAGCAGTTCTTC. This gives the protein CASSVASHLVYNEQFF. J is TRBJ2-1 and V is TRBV9; possible D gene TRBD2, 5 bases. CDR1 is SGDLS and CDR2 is YYNGEE in the germline V gene. Trimming removed 0 bases at V and 3 bases at J, with 13 bases between. The CDR3 sequence is 16 residues long.

The chain uses TRBV9 and TRBJ2-7, with D maybe TRBD2 (5 bases). V was cut by 3 bases and J by 3 bases, with 19 bases left in between. Germline V gene lookup returns CDR1 SGDLS and CDR2 YYNGEE. The CDR3 is made up of 16 amino acids. This CDR3 is CASSAPAEGAFYEQYF. DNA of the CDR3: TGTGCCAGCAGCGCCCCAGCAGAGGGAGCGTTCTACGAGCAGTACTTC.

The V call is TRBV19, the J call TRBJ2-1; D is possibly TRBD1 (5 bases). Per germline, CDR1 LNHDA and CDR2 SQIVND (reference sequence). CDR3 size: 15 residues. V was cut by 3 bases and J by 8 bases, with 17 bases left in between. CDR3 sequence: CASSMGLARLDEQFF. The CDR3 nucleotides read TGTGCCAGTAGTATGGGGCTGGCCCGATTGGATGAGCAGTTCTTC.

The genes are TRBV9 and TRBJ2-1, with D tentatively TRBD2 (6 bases). The V end was cut by 2 bases, the J end by 6 bases, with 15 bases between. Germline V gene lookup returns CDR1 SGDLS and CDR2 YYNGEE. The CDR3 has 15 amino acids. The CDR3 loop is CASSVSGGLGNEQFF. CDR3 nucleotide sequence: TGTGCCAGCAGCGTGTCCGGGGGACTGGGCAATGAGCAGTTCTTC.

The CDR3 sequence is CASSQLTRGHYEQYF. CDR3 sequence (DNA): TGTGCCAGCAGCCAGCTCACGCGCGGCCACTACGAGCAGTACTTC. J is TRBJ2-7 and V is TRBV14; no clear D. CDR1 is SGHDN, CDR2 FVKESK, per germline. The CDR3 spans 15 residues. Trimming took 3 bases from V and 3 from J, leaving 15 bases between them.

The J gene is TRBJ1-6, the V gene TRBV11-2; 8 nucleotides align to TRBD1. The CDR3 has 13 amino acids. Germline V gene sequence: CDR1 SGHAT, CDR2 FQNNGV. V lost 8 bases and J lost 7; bases outside the gene matches: 4. Written as DNA, the CDR3 is TGTGCCAGCGGGACAGGCTTAAATTCACCCCTCCACTTT. Residues: CASGTGLNSPLHF.

J is TRBJ2-7 and V is TRBV28; 8 bases align to TRBD1. This CDR3 region has 17 residues. Germline V gene sequence: CDR1 MDHEN, CDR2 SYDVKM. Trimming at V came to 3 bases and at J to 3 bases, leaving 13 bases not matched to a gene. CDR3 protein: CASSFRPGQGLNYEQYF. The CDR3 nucleotides are TGTGCCAGCAGTTTTCGCCCCGGACAGGGTCTAAACTACGAGCAGTACTTC.

The gene calls are TRBV9 and TRBJ1-2; tentatively, D is TRBD1 (6 bases). V was pared by 7 bases and J by 8 bases, with 18 bases between. This CDR3 comprises 13 residues. Germline V gives CDR1 SGDLS, CDR2 YYNGEE. The CDR3 region is CASGIPGGRGYTF. Here the CDR3 DNA reads TGTGCCAGCGGCATTCCGGGGGGCCGGGGCTACACCTTC.

The chain couples TRBV29-1 to TRBJ1-2; possibly TRBD1 for D (5 bases). In germline, CDR1 is SQVTM, CDR2 ANQGSEA. The CDR3 covers 12 residues. Trimming cost V 4 bases and J 4 bases, with 10 bases left between them. CDR3 nucleotides: TGCAGCGTTGGCAGGGAACTCTATGGCTACACCTTC. This sequence encodes CSVGRELYGYTF.

This clone has a single count. The chain has TRBV21-1 and TRBJ2-2; no check of the table's D call, TRBD1, against the DNA was made. TRBV21-1 is assigned pseudogene status. The CDR3 length is 13 residues. The CDR3 nucleotides are TGTGCCAGCAGCCCGAGAGCAGGTGCGGAGCTGTTTTTT. The encoded protein is CASSPRAGAELFF.

The chain links TRBV5-5 to TRBJ2-6; possible D gene TRBD2, 5 bases. Trimming pared 0 bases from V and 2 bases from J, leaving 9 bases between. From germline, CDR1 is SGHKS and CDR2 YYEKEE (reference sequence). The CDR3 length is 16 residues. The CDR3 coding sequence is TGTGCCAGCAGCTTGGCCATCGGGACTGGGGCCAACGTCCTGACTTTC. Translating gives CASSLAIGTGANVLTF.

The chain is built from TRBV5-4 and TRBJ2-7; 9 bases map to TRBD2. Trimming at V came to 4 bases and at J to 6 bases, leaving 11 bases not matched to a gene. Per germline, CDR1 SGHNT and CDR2 YYREEE (reference sequence). The CDR3 spans 15 residues. The CDR3 DNA reads as TGTGCCAGCAGCCACCTCGGCGGGGGGGCGACCGAGCAGTACTTC. This encodes CASSHLGGGATEQYF.

This clone was seen more than once but under ten times. The chain combines TRBV15 with TRBJ2-6; TRBD1 agrees at 11 bases. The CDR3 spans 19 residues. Per germline, CDR1 LNHNV and CDR2 YYDKDF (reference sequence). V lost 0 bases to trimming and J lost 4 bases; unmatched junction nucleotides: 8. CDR3 residues: CATSRDAGQGAFGANVLTF. The DNA for the CDR3 is TGTGCCACCAGCAGAGACGCCGGACAGGGGGCTTTCGGGGCCAACGTCCTGACTTTC. The entire variable domain, with the rest obtained from reference TRBV15 and TRBJ2-6, is as follows: DAMVIQNPRYQVTQFGKPVTLSCSQTLNHNVMYWYQQKSSQAPKLLFHYYDKDFNNEADTPDNFQSRRPNTSFCFLDIRSPGLGDTAMYLCATSRDAGQGAFGANVLTFGAGSRLTVL.

The chain is built from TRBV27 and TRBJ2-1, with D perhaps matching TRBD2 (6 bases). Germline V gene data show CDR1 as MNHEY and CDR2 as SMNVEV (reference sequence). This CDR3 is built from 19 residues. Trimming cost V 2 bases and J 3 bases, with 23 bases left between them. CDR3 in amino acids: CASSLNHPLRGSFYNEQFF. Here the CDR3 DNA reads TGTGCCAGCAGTTTAAACCACCCTCTTCGGGGGTCCTTCTACAATGAGCAGTTCTTC.

This chain joins TRBV5-4 and TRBJ2-1; TRBD2 aligns across 10 bases. The CDR3 has 16 amino acids. V was pared by 1 base and J by 9 bases, with 10 bases of the junction left unmatched. CDR1 and CDR2 from the germline V gene are SGHNT and YYREEE (reference sequence). In DNA form, the CDR3 reads TGTGCCAGCAGCTTGCTCCTCAGCGGGAGGGCCAGTGAGCAGTTCTTC. Protein: CASSLLLSGRASEQFF.

CDR3 DNA: TGTGCCATCAGTGAAAGGTTGGACAGGGTATCCTATGGCTACACCTTC. As protein: CAISERLDRVSYGYTF. The genes are TRBV10-3 and TRBJ1-2; 8 bases are shared with TRBD1. The germline V gene has CDR1 ENHRY and CDR2 SYGVKD. The CDR3 length is 16 residues. Trimming at V came to 3 bases and at J to 4 bases, leaving 10 bases not matched to a gene.

This clone was recorded a few times. V usage is TRBV19 and J usage is TRBJ2-1; D is possibly TRBD2 (8 bases). Trimming left V 7 bases short and J 7 bases short, with 32 bases between. CDR1 LNHDA and CDR2 SQIVND come from the germline V gene (reference sequence). The length of the CDR3 is 19 residues. The CDR3: CASTGSHRGLGGGKNEQFF. The CDR3, as DNA: TGTGCCAGTACCGGCTCCCACAGGGGTCTAGGCGGGGGGAAGAATGAGCAGTTCTTC.